The clone carrying this T cell receptor beta chain has a count of ten or more. Its antigen is not known. Arm-PCR with iRepertoire HTBI primers amplified the CDR3 regions for these TCR beta libraries. In the authors' workflow: Detected in the samples were around 59 TRBV and 14 TRBJ segments. TCRdb re-derived calls from the multiplex PCR reads in MiXCR, one entry per CDR3 protein. For this entry, the V and J calls and clone size follow TCRdb and not the study's own pipeline. The profile covers hundreds of thousands of distinct CDR3 sequences, with approximately 15% appearing a single time and approximately 7.6% taken by the ten largest. The sample originates from a study of regulatory T cells in long-lasting Graves disease. Study-level results: Sample size, which was small, may have reduced accuracy. Persistent disease samples used TRBV28, TRBJ1-2 and TRBJ2-5 preferentially.

Time point denoted: newly diagnosed GD, antithyroid drugs for less than 3 months. PBMCs were the source of the RNA used for TCR sequencing. The ends were cut back, 3 bases at V and 5 bases at J, with 16 bases in the middle. CDR1 and CDR2 (germline): SGHTA, FQGNSA. The CDR3 extends over 15 amino acids. The data were also submitted as part of a second study, on T cells in Graves' hyperthyroidism and ophthalmopathy. From that report: These patients, aged 18 to 65, had recently diagnosed hyperthyroidism lasting under 2 months.

The receptor was derived from a woman between 40 and 50 years old with Graves disease. J is TRBJ2-5 and V is TRBV7-2; D is unresolved. Source: peripheral blood mononuclear cells (PBMCs), taken at new diagnosis, from a patient treated with antithyroid drugs. The CDR3 DNA sequence: TGTGCCAGCAGCTTGATGGGTTCGTTGGGTGAGACCCAGTACTTC. Translating it yields CASSLMGSLGETQYF.